This T cell receptor (beta chain) was captured by sequencing in a study of regulatory T cells in long-lasting Graves disease. Study summary: Disease was considered persistent Graves' disease after over 5 years of antithyroid drugs (with positive TSH receptor antibodies). Study results and limitations: There were preferences for TRBV28, TRBJ1-2 and TRBJ2-5 in persistent disease.

The V gene's germline CDR1 is SGHDT and CDR2 YYEEEE. CDR3 size: 14 residues. The V gene lost 4 bases and the J gene lost 0 bases, with 10 bases spanning the gap. Time point meaning: persistent/refractory GD, antithyroid drugs over 5 years with positive TRAb. The TCR library used RNA extracted from PBMCs. Graves' disease diagnoses used American Thyroid Association guidelines. There are many counts of this clonotype. Antigen specificity is unknown. Both iRepertoire HTBI primers and Arm-PCR of CDR3 regions were used to build the TCR beta libraries. Authors' methods: Samples jointly harbored roughly 60 TRBV and about 13 TRBJ segments. TCRdb re-derived calls from the multiplex PCR reads in MiXCR, one entry per CDR3 protein. These V and J calls are TCRdb output, not the study's own analysis. The data show hundreds of thousands of distinct CDR3 sequences, around 20% seen once.

The source is a female donor with Graves disease. The J gene is TRBJ2-5, the V gene TRBV5-6; D remains ambiguous. The material sequenced was peripheral blood mononuclear cells (PBMCs), taken when the disease was refractory, from a patient treated with antithyroid drugs. The CDR3 DNA is TGTGCCAGCAGCGTATTAAAGTACCAAGAGACCCAGTACTTC. It codes for CASSVLKYQETQYF.